Many counts were recorded for the clone carrying this TCR beta chain. This record belongs to a study of low-dose radiotherapy and immunotherapy resistance in tumors. The wider study: From cycle 1 day 1, patients took oral aspirin 300 mg every day for four cycles.

The time point: before trial treatment. Patients qualified if they had advanced solid tumors that lacked tumor-infiltrating lymphocytes. The CDR3 covers 15 residues. Gene-specific TRAV and TRBV primers were used for first-strand cDNA, covering alpha and beta chains. With a constant-region primer and a V-primer adapter, TCRs were subjected to about 20 PCR cycles of amplification. TCRdb processed the reads anew with MiXCR; each CDR3 protein has one entry. The sample records more than 50,000 distinct CDR3 sequences, 26% being singletons. The chain links TRBV21-1 to TRBJ2-7. TRBV21-1 is an annotated pseudogene. Sequencing was performed on PBMCs, taken before treatment. The receptor's source is a male donor with rectosigmoid adenocarcinoma. CDR3 sequence reads: CASSKVLVLLSEQYF. CDR3 bases: TGTGCCAGCAGCAAAGTGTTAGTTCTGTTGTCTGAGCAGTACTTC.